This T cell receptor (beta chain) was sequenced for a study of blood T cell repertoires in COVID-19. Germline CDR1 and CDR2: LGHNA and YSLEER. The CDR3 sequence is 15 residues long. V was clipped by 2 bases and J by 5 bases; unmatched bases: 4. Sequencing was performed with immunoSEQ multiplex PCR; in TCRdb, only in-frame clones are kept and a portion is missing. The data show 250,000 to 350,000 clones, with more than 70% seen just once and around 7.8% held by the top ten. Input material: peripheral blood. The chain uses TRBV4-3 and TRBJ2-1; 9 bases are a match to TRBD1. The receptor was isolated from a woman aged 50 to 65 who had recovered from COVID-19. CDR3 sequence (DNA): TGCGCCAGCAGCCAAACAGGGGGCGGCAACAATGAGCAGTTCTTC. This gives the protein CASSQTGGGNNEQFF.